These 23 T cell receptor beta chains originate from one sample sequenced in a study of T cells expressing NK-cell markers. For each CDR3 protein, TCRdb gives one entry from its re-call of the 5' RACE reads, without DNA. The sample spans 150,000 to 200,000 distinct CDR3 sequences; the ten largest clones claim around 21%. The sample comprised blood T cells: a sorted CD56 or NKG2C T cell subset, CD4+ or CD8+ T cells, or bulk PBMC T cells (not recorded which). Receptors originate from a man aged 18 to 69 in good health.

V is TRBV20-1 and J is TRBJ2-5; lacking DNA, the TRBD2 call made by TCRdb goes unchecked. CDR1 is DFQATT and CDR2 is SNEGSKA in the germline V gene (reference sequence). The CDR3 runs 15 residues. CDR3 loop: CSARDVAGTRETQYF.

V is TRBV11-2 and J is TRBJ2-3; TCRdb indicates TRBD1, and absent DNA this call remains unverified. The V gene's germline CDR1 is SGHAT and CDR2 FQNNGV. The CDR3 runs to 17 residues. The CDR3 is CASSQGQWDWGTDTQYF.

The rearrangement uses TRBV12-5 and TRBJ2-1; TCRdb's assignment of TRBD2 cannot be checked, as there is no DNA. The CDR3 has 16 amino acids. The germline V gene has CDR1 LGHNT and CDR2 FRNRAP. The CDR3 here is CASGFPSSSLVDEQFF.

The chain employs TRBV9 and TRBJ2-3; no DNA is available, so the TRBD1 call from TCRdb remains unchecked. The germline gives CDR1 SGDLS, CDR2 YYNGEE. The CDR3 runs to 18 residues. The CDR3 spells CASSVIREDPLGTDTQYF.

The CDR3 spells CASSVGSGELFF. The rearrangement uses TRBV25-1 and TRBJ2-2. Germline V gene lookup returns CDR1 MGHDK and CDR2 SYGVNS. The CDR3 contains 12 residues.

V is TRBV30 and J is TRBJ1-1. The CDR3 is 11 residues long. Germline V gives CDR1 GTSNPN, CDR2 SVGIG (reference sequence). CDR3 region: CAWSWGTEAFF. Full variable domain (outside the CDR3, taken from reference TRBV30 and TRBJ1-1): SQTIHQWPATLVQPVGSPLSLECTVEGTSNPNLYWYRQAAGRGLQLLFYSVGIGQISSEVPQNLSASRPQDRQFILSSKKLLLSDSGFYLCAWSWGTEAFFGQGTRLTVV.

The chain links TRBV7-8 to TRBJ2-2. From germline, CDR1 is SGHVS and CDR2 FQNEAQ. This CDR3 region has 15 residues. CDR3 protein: CASSFGLANTGELFF. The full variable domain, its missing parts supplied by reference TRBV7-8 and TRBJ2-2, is GAGVSQSPRYKVAKRGQDVALRCDPISGHVSLFWYQQALGQGPEFLTYFQNEAQLDKSGLPSDRFFAERPEGSVSTLKIQRTQQEDSAVYLCASSFGLANTGELFFGEGSRLTVL.

The CDR3 loop reads CAWMNSTGELFF. The V and J genes are TRBV30 and TRBJ2-2. The CDR3 totals 12 residues. In germline, CDR1 is GTSNPN, CDR2 SVGIG (reference sequence).

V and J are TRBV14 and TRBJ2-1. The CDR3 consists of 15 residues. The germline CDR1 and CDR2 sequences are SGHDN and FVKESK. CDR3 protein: CASSQASSSYNEQFF.

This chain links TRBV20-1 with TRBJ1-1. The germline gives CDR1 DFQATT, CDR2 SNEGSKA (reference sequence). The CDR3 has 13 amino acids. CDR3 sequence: CSARRMSYTEAFF.

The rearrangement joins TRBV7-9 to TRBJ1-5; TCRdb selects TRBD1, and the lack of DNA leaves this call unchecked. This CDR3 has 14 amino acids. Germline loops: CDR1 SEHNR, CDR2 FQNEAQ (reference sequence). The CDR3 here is CASSLGQGDQPQHF.

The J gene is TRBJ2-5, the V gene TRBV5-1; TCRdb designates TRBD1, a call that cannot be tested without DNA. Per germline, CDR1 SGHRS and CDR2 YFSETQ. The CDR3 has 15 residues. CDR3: CASSLGAYPGETQYF.

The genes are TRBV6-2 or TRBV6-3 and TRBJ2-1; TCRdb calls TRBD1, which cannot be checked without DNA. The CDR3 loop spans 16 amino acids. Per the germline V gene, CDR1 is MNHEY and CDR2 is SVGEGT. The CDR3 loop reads CASSYSETEAPNEQFF.

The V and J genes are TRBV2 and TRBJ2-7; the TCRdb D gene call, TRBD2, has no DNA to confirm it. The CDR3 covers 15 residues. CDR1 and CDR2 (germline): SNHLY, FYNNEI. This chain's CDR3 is CASRKTPGPVDEQYF.

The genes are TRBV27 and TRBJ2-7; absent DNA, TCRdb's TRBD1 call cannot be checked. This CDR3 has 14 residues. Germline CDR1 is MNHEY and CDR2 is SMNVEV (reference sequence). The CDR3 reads CASRWGAGTYEQYF.

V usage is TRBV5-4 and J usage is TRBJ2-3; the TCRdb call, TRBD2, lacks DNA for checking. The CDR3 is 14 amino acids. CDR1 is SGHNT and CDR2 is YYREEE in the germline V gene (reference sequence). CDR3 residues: CASSLWAGRDTQYF. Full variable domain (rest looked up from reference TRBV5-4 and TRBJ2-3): ETGVTQSPTHLIKTRGQQVTLRCSSQSGHNTVSWYQQALGQGPQFIFQYYREEENGRGNFPPRFSGLQFPNYSSELNVNALELDDSALYLCASSLWAGRDTQYFGPGTRLTVL.

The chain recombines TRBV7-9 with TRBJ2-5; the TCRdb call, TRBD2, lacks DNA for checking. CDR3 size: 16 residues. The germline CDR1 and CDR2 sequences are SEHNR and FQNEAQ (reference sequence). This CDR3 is CASSLFPIMGGETQYF.

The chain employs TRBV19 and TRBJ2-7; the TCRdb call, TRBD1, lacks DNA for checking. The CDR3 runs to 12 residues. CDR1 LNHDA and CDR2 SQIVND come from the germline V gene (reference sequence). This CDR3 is CASATGANEQYF.

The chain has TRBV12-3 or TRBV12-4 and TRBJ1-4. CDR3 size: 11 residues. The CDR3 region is CASSNYEKLFF.

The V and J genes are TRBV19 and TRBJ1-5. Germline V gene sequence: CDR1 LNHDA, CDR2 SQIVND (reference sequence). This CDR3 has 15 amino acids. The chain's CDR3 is CASSIGMDSHQPQHF. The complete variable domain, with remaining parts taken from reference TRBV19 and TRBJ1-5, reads DGGITQSPKYLFRKEGQNVTLSCEQNLNHDAMYWYRQDPGQGLRLIYYSQIVNDFQKGDIAEGYSVSREKKESFPLTVTSAQKNPTAFYLCASSIGMDSHQPQHFGDGTRLSIL.

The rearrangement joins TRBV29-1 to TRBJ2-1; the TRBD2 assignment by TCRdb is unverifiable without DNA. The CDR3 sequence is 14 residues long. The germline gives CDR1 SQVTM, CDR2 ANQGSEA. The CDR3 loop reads CSGVAGGEGNEQFF.

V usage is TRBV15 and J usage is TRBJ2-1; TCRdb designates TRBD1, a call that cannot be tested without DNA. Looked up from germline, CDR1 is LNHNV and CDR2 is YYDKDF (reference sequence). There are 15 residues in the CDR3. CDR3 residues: CATSRDLGRSNEQFF. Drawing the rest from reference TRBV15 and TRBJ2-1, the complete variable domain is DAMVIQNPRYQVTQFGKPVTLSCSQTLNHNVMYWYQQKSSQAPKLLFHYYDKDFNNEADTPDNFQSRRPNTSFCFLDIRSPGLGDTAMYLCATSRDLGRSNEQFFGPGTRLTVL.

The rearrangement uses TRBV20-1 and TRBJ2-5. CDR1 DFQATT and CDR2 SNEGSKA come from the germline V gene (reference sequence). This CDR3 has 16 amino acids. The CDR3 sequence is CSARDYGIRMGETQYF.